This entry concerns a single TCR beta chain. Its antigen is unknown. This entry comes from a study of quantifying T cell responses using KT2 cells. Overall study: RNA was reverse transcribed with TCR alpha and beta constant-region primers. Study findings and constraints: Even the lowest spike-in, about one KT2 cell per 100,000 PBMC, yielded detectable KT2 sequences. KT2 sequence counts showed saturation when very many KT2 cells were spiked in.

The sample is PBMC spiked with counted cells of clone KT2. The cDNA 3' end received a ligated oligonucleotide with a UMI. An equimolar mix of RC1.1 and RC1.2 primed the beta chain across TRBC1 and TRBC2. TCR alpha and beta chains were handled separately starting at the second PCR. TCRdb re-called the UMI-ligation and nested PCR reads with MiXCR, one entry per CDR3 protein. The table shows tens of thousands of distinct CDR3 sequences, with roughly 7.2% occurring only once. Sequenced input: PBMCs spiked with cells of the T cell clone KT2. The sequence was collected from a human donor.

CDR3 in DNA: TGTGCCAGCAGTTATATGGTGAAACAGCCCCAGCATTTT. This translates into CASSYMVKQPQHF. J is TRBJ1-5 and V is TRBV2; D is unresolved. Germline V gene lookup returns CDR1 SNHLY and CDR2 FYNNEI. The CDR3 extends over 13 amino acids. Deletions cut 5 bases from V and 7 bases from J, with 12 bases between.